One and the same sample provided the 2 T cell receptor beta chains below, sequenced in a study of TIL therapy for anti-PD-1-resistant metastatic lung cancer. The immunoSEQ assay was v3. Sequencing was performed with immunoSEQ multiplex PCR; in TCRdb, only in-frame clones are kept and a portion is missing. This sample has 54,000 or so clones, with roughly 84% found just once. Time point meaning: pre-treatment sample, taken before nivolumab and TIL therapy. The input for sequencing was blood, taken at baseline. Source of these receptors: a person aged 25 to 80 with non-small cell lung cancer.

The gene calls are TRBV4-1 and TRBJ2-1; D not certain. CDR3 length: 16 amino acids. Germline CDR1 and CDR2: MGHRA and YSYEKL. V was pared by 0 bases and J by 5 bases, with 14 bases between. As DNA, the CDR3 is TGCGCCAGCAGCCAAGATTGGGTAGCTAATCACAATGAGCAGTTCTTC. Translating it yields CASSQDWVANHNEQFF.

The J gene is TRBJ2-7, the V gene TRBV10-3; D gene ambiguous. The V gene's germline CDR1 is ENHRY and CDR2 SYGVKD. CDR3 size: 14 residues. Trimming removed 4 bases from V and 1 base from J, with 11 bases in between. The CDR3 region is CAISGPASSYEQYF. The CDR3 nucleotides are TGTGCCATCAGTGGGCCAGCCTCTTCCTACGAGCAGTACTTC.